The T cell receptor beta chain described here comes from a study of cytomegalovirus exposure and HLA in healthy donors. Study-wide results and caveats: It was confirmed in vitro that a few of the CMV-associated chains were specific for CMV antigens.

V lost 1 base to trimming and J lost 2 bases, with 12 bases between them. Germline-derived CDR1 and CDR2 are SGHAT and FQNNGV. The CDR3 has 15 amino acids. Method: immunoSEQ multiplex PCR; TCRdb's copy keeps in-frame clones and lacks some. The table lists about 110,000 clones, over 75% of them singletons, with around 3% in the top ten. Comment on this clone: Its antigen is unidentified.

The chain joins TRBV11-2 to TRBJ2-7; weak D call: TRBD2 (5 bases). The sequence was obtained from a woman aged 18-29 years in good health and CMV-seronegative. The sample taken for sequencing was PBMCs. CDR3 protein: CASSLGMGSPYEQYF. As DNA, the CDR3 is TGTGCCAGCAGCTTAGGTATGGGGAGCCCCTACGAGCAGTACTTC.